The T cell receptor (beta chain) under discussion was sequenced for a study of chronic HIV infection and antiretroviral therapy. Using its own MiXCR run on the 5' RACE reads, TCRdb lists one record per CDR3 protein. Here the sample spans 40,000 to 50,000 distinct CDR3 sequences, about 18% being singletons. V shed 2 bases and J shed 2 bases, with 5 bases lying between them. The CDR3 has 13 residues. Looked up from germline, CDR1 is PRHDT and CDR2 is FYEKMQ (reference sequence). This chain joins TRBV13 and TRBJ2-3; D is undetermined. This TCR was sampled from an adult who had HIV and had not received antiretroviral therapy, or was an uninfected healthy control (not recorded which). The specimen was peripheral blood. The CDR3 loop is CASSLRVTDTQYF. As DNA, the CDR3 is TGTGCCAGCAGCTTAAGGGTCACAGATACGCAGTATTTT.